This T cell receptor beta chain was sequenced in a study of shared clonotypes between healthy human individuals. Study observations and caveats: Generation probability values for non-shared clonotypes were lower than those for clonotypes shared by all four donors.

Concerning this clone: Its cognate antigen is unknown.

The sorted-subset replicate PCRs were given around 190 ng DNA, which is some 29,000 T cell genomes. Assay: immunoSEQ multiplex PCR; the TCRdb copy retains only in-frame clones and omits some. Here the sample spans 640,000 or so clones, around 72% being singletons. This TCR came from a woman aged 25 to 39 in good health. Sequences were obtained from memory CD4+ T cells sorted from blood. Subset defined: CD45RA-negative fraction.

CDR3 residues: CASSLEQGSYEQYF. CDR3 DNA: TGTGCCAGCAGTCTAGAGCAGGGGAGTTACGAGCAGTACTTC. The gene calls are TRBV7-3 and TRBJ2-7; maybe TRBD1 (6 bases). CDR3 length: 14 amino acids. CDR1 is SGHTA, CDR2 FQGTGA, per germline. Deletions cut 6 bases from V and 4 bases from J, with 16 bases between.